One sample yielded the 13 T cell receptor beta chains listed below, sequenced in a study of molecular identifiers for immune sequencing clone quantification. TCRdb passed the PCR reads through MiXCR, listing each CDR3 protein once. Found here are tens of thousands of distinct CDR3 sequences, roughly 18% of them singletons; the top ten hold nearly 1.5%. Sequenced sample: naive CD8+ T cells from blood, with Jurkat cell RNA spiked in. As for subset: FACS-sorted CD8+CD4-CCR7+CD45RA+ naive T cells. All receptors derive from a human donor in good health. Some libraries in this study had Jurkat cell RNA spiked in.

This clonotype was counted many times. The rearrangement uses TRBV6-2 or TRBV6-3 and TRBJ2-7; D unclear. Germline values: CDR1 MNHEY, CDR2 SVGEGT. Trimming removed 6 bases from V and 2 bases from J, with 11 bases in between. This CDR3 region has 13 residues. Written as DNA, the CDR3 is TGTGCCAGCAGCGCCGGAAGAGCCTACGAGCAGTACTTC. As protein: CASSAGRAYEQYF.

This clonotype was counted many times. The V call is TRBV28, the J call TRBJ2-5; D perhaps matches TRBD2 (5 bases). Looked up from germline, CDR1 is MDHEN and CDR2 is SYDVKM. The CDR3 runs to 13 residues. V was cut by 3 bases and J by 5 bases, with 10 bases left in between. CDR3 in DNA: TGTGCCAGCAGTTTCGGAGGCGGGGAGACCCAGTACTTC. Residues: CASSFGGGETQYF.

With regard to this clonotype: A much larger clone lies one base from this, so it may be a read error. The rearrangement uses TRBV11-2 and TRBJ2-2; D gene uncertain. The V end lost 5 bases, the J end lost 3 bases, and 19 bases lay between the germline ends. The CDR3 contains 17 residues. Germline V gene sequence: CDR1 SGHAT, CDR2 FQNNGV. This CDR3 is CASSLPRADRDTGELFF. In DNA form, the CDR3 reads TGTGCCAGCAGCCTACCCCGGGCAGACCGGGACACCGGGGAGCTGTTTTTT.

V and J are TRBV5-1 and TRBJ2-2; D gene uncertain. V was pared by 6 bases and J by 1 base, with 16 bases between. The CDR3 spans 16 residues. In germline, CDR1 is SGHRS, CDR2 YFSETQ. CDR3: CASTKPGPKNTGELFF. In DNA, the CDR3 is TGCGCCAGCACCAAACCGGGTCCAAAGAACACCGGGGAGCTGTTTTTT.

This clonotype has at least ten counts. This rearrangement joins TRBV20-1 to TRBJ2-7; D gene unclear. This CDR3 spans 13 amino acids. Trimming removed 1 base at V and 3 bases at J, with 10 bases between. Per germline, CDR1 DFQATT and CDR2 SNEGSKA (reference sequence). The CDR3 protein is CSARGWKHYEQYF. The CDR3 DNA reads TGCAGTGCTAGAGGCTGGAAACACTACGAGCAGTACTTC.

This chain uses TRBV7-9 with TRBJ2-1, with 7 bases lining up with TRBD2. CDR1 is SEHNR and CDR2 is FQNEAQ in the germline V gene (reference sequence). V lost 7 bases, J lost 0 bases, and 9 bases stayed unmatched. The CDR3 length is 16 residues. The CDR3 here is CASIRSGGSSYNEQFF. For the CDR3, the DNA is TGTGCCAGCATCAGAAGCGGCGGGAGCTCCTACAATGAGCAGTTCTTC. The whole variable domain, filled in from reference TRBV7-9 and TRBJ2-1, reads DTGVSQNPRHKITKRGQNVTFRCDPISEHNRLYWYRQTLGQGPEFLTYFQNEAQLEKSRLLSDRFSAERPKGSFSTLEIQRTEQGDSAMYLCASIRSGGSSYNEQFFGPGTRLTVL.

This clonotype occurred many times. This chain joins TRBV18 and TRBJ2-5; weak D call: TRBD1 (5 bases). Germline CDR1 reads KGHSH; CDR2 reads LQKENI. This CDR3 is built from 16 residues. V dropped 0 bases and J dropped 4 bases, with 15 bases sitting between them. CDR3 residues: CASSPPLQGSSETQYF. CDR3 in DNA: TGTGCCAGCTCACCACCGTTGCAGGGATCGTCAGAGACCCAGTACTTC.

At least ten counts were recorded for this clonotype. The chain joins TRBV10-3 to TRBJ2-7; 10 bases are shared with TRBD2. The germline CDR1 and CDR2 sequences are ENHRY and SYGVKD. The CDR3 spans 14 residues. V gave up 8 bases and J gave up 2 bases; unmatched junction bases: 6. The chain's CDR3 is CAIGLGTSAYEQYF. In nucleotides, the CDR3 is TGTGCCATCGGCCTGGGGACTAGCGCCTACGAGCAGTACTTC.

The V call is TRBV9, the J call TRBJ2-7; no clear D gene. With 0 bases removed from V and 4 bases from J, the gap between germline ends came to 14 bases. This CDR3 contains 15 residues. The germline CDR1 and CDR2 sequences are SGDLS and YYNGEE. The CDR3 sequence: CASSVAAASFYEQYF. The CDR3 bases are TGTGCCAGCAGCGTAGCTGCGGCATCTTTTTACGAGCAGTACTTC.

As concerns this clonotype: Being one base from a much bigger clone, this may be a read error. The chain joins TRBV5-6 to TRBJ2-6, with D possibly being TRBD1 or TRBD2 (5 bases each). Germline CDR1 is SGHDT and CDR2 is YYEEEE. This CDR3 contains 21 residues. The CDR3 bases are TGTGCCAGCGGCTTAGGCCCCCCACAACTGGGACCGCTCTCTGGGGCCAACGTCCTGACTTTC. Its protein is CASGLGPPQLGPLSGANVLTF.

The CDR3 reads CASSRTLPGPSTDTQYF. DNA for the CDR3: TGTGCCAGCAGTCGTACCTTACCGGGGCCGAGCACAGATACGCAGTATTTT. This sequence joins TRBV2 and TRBJ2-3; D is possibly TRBD1 or TRBD2 (5 bases each). CDR1 and CDR2 (germline): SNHLY, FYNNEI. V dropped 5 bases and J dropped 0 bases, with 18 bases sitting between them. The CDR3 has 17 residues.

To note about this clonotype: One base away lies a much larger clone, so this may be a sequencing read error. V gene TRBV6-1 combines with J gene TRBJ1-5, with D possibly matching TRBD1 (5 bases). The CDR3 is 13 amino acids. The V gene lost 6 bases and the J gene lost 7 bases, with 13 bases spanning the gap. Per germline, CDR1 MNHNS and CDR2 SASEGT. CDR3 nucleotides: TGTGCCAGCAGAAGGGGATATGGACAGCCCCAGCATTTT. Its translation is CASRRGYGQPQHF.

This clonotype appeared many times. V usage is TRBV7-2 and J usage is TRBJ1-1; TRBD1 aligns across 8 bases. The CDR3 runs 14 residues. Trimming took 5 bases from V and 4 from J; bases not matched to a gene: 6. Germline lookup yields CDR1 SGHTA and CDR2 FQGNSA. The CDR3 nucleotides are TGTGCCAGCAGCATCAGGGGGCCGGGCACTGAAGCTTTCTTT. Translated: CASSIRGPGTEAFF.